The text below deals with one TCR beta chain. This clonotype came up a few times. This receptor's antigen is unknown. It has no much larger one-base neighbor in the sample; base qualities were not kept. Donors were 40 or so systemically healthy Caucasian individuals from Russia aged roughly 6 to 100 years. Roughly 9 milliliters of peripheral blood were drawn from each donor into EDTA-treated Vacutainer tubes. Ficoll-Paque density-gradient centrifugation was used to isolate PBMCs, with at least 7 million per sample. Total RNA was extracted from PBMCs with Trizol reagent, with at least 6 micrograms obtained per sample. For every donor, an aliquot of PBMCs went through flow cytometry to measure the percentages of naive CD45RAhigh/CD27high T cells. This sample is part of a study of blood T cells in healthy people across ages (dated by TCRdb to between 2015 and 2016). Turning to the overall study: In model experiments, template switching captured roughly one uniquely barcoded TCR beta cDNA molecule for every two T cells. Age-related changes in TCR beta repertoire diversity were measured in the study by deep sequencing normalized with unique cDNA molecular identifiers. The donors were split into four age groups: young (average 16 years), middle-aged (about 40), aged (more than 60) and long-lived (approximately 80). For two donors (one aged 18 to 29 and one aged 80 or older), the study analyzed two additional independent replicas of 1 million unique cDNA reads from the same blood draw.

Overall results and qualifications from the work: A strong correlation was found between observed TCR beta diversity and the percentage of naive T cells measured by flow cytometry. Because the CMV infection status of the donors was unknown, age-related changes in expanded clonotypes may potentially have been confounded. Estimates of total diversity based on one million sequenced T cells were regarded as lower bounds and as underestimates. Because profiling used bulk unsorted PBMCs, naive and antigen-experienced compartments could not be compared conclusively. The long-lived group showed more naive CD4+ T cells, fewer expanded clones and increased TCR diversity than the aged group, suggesting age selection. Observed TCR beta diversity per million T cells fell roughly linearly with age, and a significant reduction was already apparent by age roughly 40.

Library preparation used 5' RACE. TCRdb records Illumina HiSeq 2500 as the sequencer. A second PCR of roughly 6 to 12 cycles was run with a J-beta primer mix and a sample-barcoded 5' primer. A template-switch 5' adaptor carrying 12 random nucleotides introduced a unique molecular identifier onto each TCR beta cDNA molecule. Each sample yielded at least 3 million CDR3-containing paired-end reads. All of the RNA was converted into first-strand cDNA using the Mint cDNA synthesis kit, with a TRBC-specific oligonucleotide serving as the primer. Following uracil-DNA glycosylase treatment, a first 18-cycle PCR with universal primers M1SS and BC2_uni_R was performed on all cDNA. Turning to the authors' computational methods: Each sample was normalized by randomly selecting 1 million high-quality reads, each carrying a distinct molecular identifier. Reads with shared molecular identifiers were discarded instead of being binned into consensus sequences. CDR3 identification, clonotype clustering and error correction used MiTCR with a Q25 quality threshold and the strictest error-elimination algorithm. A nonparametric unseen species model with Euler transformation was used to estimate a lower bound on total TCR beta diversity. In-frame beta chains were kept once TCRdb had trimmed the public reads at Q25 with fastp and called clones with MiXCR. Each CDR3 protein gets just one entry, which takes the most common genes and DNA from the rows behind it. In this record, the V and J calls reflect TCRdb's handling and not the investigators' own analysis. A total of over a million distinct CDR3 sequences appear in this sample, about 23% of them only once. Together, the top ten hold around 0.75% of the sample.

CDR1 and CDR2 (MGHRA, YSYEKL) derive from the germline V gene. The CDR3, cysteine through phenylalanine, is 15 amino acids long. The DNA shown is the 45-base CDR3, in frame from base 1. The germline ends are 15 bases apart after V is trimmed by 4 bases and J by 3 bases. These same records also appear under a second study, on T cells of mothers and their children. The second publication reports: Nine systemically healthy Caucasian individuals, comprising three mothers and their six children, were included as donors. cDNA synthesis used all of the extracted RNA, with around 1.6 ug of RNA in each 15 ul reaction. In the second PCR, sample barcodes and 2-4 random nucleotides were introduced via the M1S primer. More than 9 million TCR beta CDR3 reads were obtained from each mother, and approximately 3 million reads were obtained from each child. Thymic selection shapes the output of TCR recombination in a similar way in related and unrelated pairs, and inherited differences have a minor effect. Normalized repertoire overlap in related mother-child pairs was always slightly higher than in unrelated mother-child pairs, but the difference was never significant. Persistent microchimeric T cell clones were not detected, at a sensitivity of around 100 clones per million clonotypes. Deep NGS was used in the study to compare the TCR beta repertoires of mothers and children and to look for features that separate related mother-child pairs from unrelated individuals. Mothers averaged about 37 +/- 4 years of age and children averaged about 10 +/- 4 years. Libraries were sequenced on Illumina HiSeq 2000 with 100+100 nt paired-end reads after adapter ligation with NEBNext reagents. To prevent cross-contamination, the mother and child libraries were prepared one month apart and sequenced in separate runs. For each donor, between about 450,000 and 2,300,000 distinct TCR beta clonotypes were identified. Naive TCR beta clonotypes were estimated from low-frequency clonotypes matched to each donor's FACS-determined naive share, without sorting.

Recombination joined TRBV4-1 with TRBJ1-1; TRBD1 is a weak D gene call, 6 bases matching. Specimen: blood. The sequence was obtained from a girl aged 2 to 10 in good health. The sequenced DNA: TGCGCCAGCAGCCCCCGAGTACGACAGGACACTGAAGCTTTCTTT. Translated, it gives CASSPRVRQDTEAFF.